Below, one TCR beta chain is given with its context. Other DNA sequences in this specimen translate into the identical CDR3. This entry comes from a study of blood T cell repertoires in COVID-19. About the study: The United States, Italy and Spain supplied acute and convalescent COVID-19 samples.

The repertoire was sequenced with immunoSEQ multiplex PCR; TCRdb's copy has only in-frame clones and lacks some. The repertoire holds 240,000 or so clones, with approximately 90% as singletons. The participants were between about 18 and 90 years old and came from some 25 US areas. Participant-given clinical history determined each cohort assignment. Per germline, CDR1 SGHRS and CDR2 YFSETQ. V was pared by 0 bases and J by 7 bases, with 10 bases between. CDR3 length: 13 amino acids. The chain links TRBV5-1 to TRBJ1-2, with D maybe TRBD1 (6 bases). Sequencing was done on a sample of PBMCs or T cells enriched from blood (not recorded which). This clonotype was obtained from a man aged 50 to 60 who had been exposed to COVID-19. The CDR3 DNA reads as TGCGCCAGCAGCTTGGAGGGGGTCCGTGGCTACACCTTC. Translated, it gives CASSLEGVRGYTF.